The 28 T cell receptor beta chains given below trace back to one sample, sequenced in a study of T cell clones after liver transplantation. Profiled with immunoSEQ multiplex PCR; TCRdb holds only in-frame clones, not every one. In the table there are about 120,000 clones, approximately 90% of which are singletons. Specimen: CD4+ T cells from blood, collected 12 months after liver transplant. The receptors were sampled from a human patient who received a liver transplant. Certain T cells may be donor cells from the graft.

This clone was seen once. V gene TRBV9 combines with J gene TRBJ1-2, with D unresolved. Trimming took off 0 bases at V and 0 bases at J, with 9 bases between the two ends. The CDR3 runs 15 residues. Looked up from germline, CDR1 is SGDLS and CDR2 is YYNGEE. The CDR3 region has the DNA TGTGCCAGCAGCGTAGCCGGAGGCCCTAACTATGGCTACACCTTC. As protein: CASSVAGGPNYGYTF.

This chain joins TRBV6-5 and TRBJ1-3; D is uncertain. CDR1 MNHEY and CDR2 SVGAGI come from the germline V gene. This CDR3 is built from 15 residues. V was pared by 0 bases and J by 0 bases, with 6 bases between. The CDR3: CASSYSDLSGNTIYF. In nucleotides, the CDR3 is TGTGCCAGCAGTTACTCGGACCTCTCTGGAAACACCATATATTTT.

The chain employs TRBV2 and TRBJ2-3, with 7 bases identical to TRBD2. J was trimmed by 3 bases and V by 8 bases; bases with no gene match: 8. The CDR3 sequence is 14 residues long. Per the germline V gene, CDR1 is SNHLY and CDR2 is FYNNEI. The CDR3 sequence is CASGRAVKTDTQYF. The CDR3 DNA reads TGTGCCAGCGGGAGGGCCGTCAAAACAGATACGCAGTATTTT.

V is TRBV9 and J is TRBJ1-5; 7 bases agree with TRBD1. V was pared by 3 bases and J by 6 bases, with 6 bases of the junction left unmatched. The CDR3 is 14 amino acids. In germline, CDR1 is SGDLS, CDR2 YYNGEE. In DNA form, the CDR3 reads TGTGCCAGCAGCGCCGGGACAGCGGGTCAGCCCCAGCATTTT. Residues: CASSAGTAGQPQHF.

The genes are TRBV7-9 and TRBJ2-4; 10 nucleotides agree with TRBD2. Trimming took 4 bases from V and 2 from J; bases not matched to a gene: 5. Germline CDR1 is SEHNR and CDR2 is FQNEAQ (reference sequence). This CDR3 has 16 residues. CDR3 amino acids: CASSSLAGGPKNIQYF. CDR3 DNA: TGTGCCAGCAGCTCGTTAGCGGGAGGACCCAAAAACATTCAGTACTTC.

The chain recombines TRBV29-1 with TRBJ2-1; possibly TRBD1 for D (6 bases). V was shortened by 1 base and J by 9 bases, with 16 bases between the two germline ends. The length of the CDR3 is 14 residues. The germline gives CDR1 SQVTM, CDR2 ANQGSEA. This CDR3 reads CSVEGAGWGREQFF. In DNA, the CDR3 is TGCAGCGTTGAAGGGGCCGGGTGGGGGCGTGAGCAGTTCTTC.

This rearrangement joins TRBV30 to TRBJ1-5; 9 positions match TRBD1. Germline values: CDR1 GTSNPN, CDR2 SVGIG (reference sequence). V dropped 7 bases and J dropped 3; count of bases not matched to a gene: 4. The CDR3 is 13 amino acids. This CDR3 is CAYGQGLNQPQHF. DNA for the CDR3: TGTGCCTACGGACAGGGGCTCAATCAGCCCCAGCATTTT.

This chain links TRBV7-9 with TRBJ2-5; D gene ambiguous. The CDR3 covers 14 residues. CDR1 and CDR2 from the germline V gene are SEHNR and FQNEAQ (reference sequence). V shed 0 bases and J shed 5 bases, with 10 bases lying between them. The CDR3: CASSLANTRETQYF. The CDR3 bases are TGTGCCAGCAGCTTAGCGAACACCCGGGAGACCCAGTACTTC.

The chain combines TRBV19 with TRBJ2-1, with 9 bases that match TRBD1. The CDR3 is 16 residues long. V lost 5 bases, J lost 7 bases, and 12 bases stayed unmatched. CDR1 and CDR2 (germline): LNHDA, SQIVND (reference sequence). This chain's CDR3 is CASSDRGGGHPNEQFF. CDR3 coding DNA: TGTGCCAGTAGTGACAGGGGGGGTGGCCACCCGAATGAGCAGTTCTTC.

The table lists this clone with a count of one. The chain uses TRBV5-1 and TRBJ2-5; D is possibly TRBD1 or TRBD2 (5 bases each). The germline CDR1 and CDR2 sequences are SGHRS and YFSETQ. The CDR3 is 15 amino acids. V gave up 4 bases and J gave up 2 bases, with 15 bases separating them. The CDR3 DNA follows: TGCGCCAGCAGCCCCGGGACGGGTTCTCAAGAGACCCAGTACTTC. Amino acid sequence: CASSPGTGSQETQYF. The whole variable domain, remainder taken from reference TRBV5-1 and TRBJ2-5, is KAGVTQTPRYLIKTRGQQVTLSCSPISGHRSVSWYQQTPGQGLQFLFEYFSETQRNKGNFPGRFSGRQFSNSRSEMNVSTLELGDSALYLCASSPGTGSQETQYFGPGTRLLVL.

This clone was counted between two and nine times. The chain combines TRBV29-1 with TRBJ2-6; D assignment may be TRBD1 or TRBD2 (5 bases each). Germline V gene sequence: CDR1 SQVTM, CDR2 ANQGSEA. V gave up 5 bases and J gave up 0 bases, with 14 bases separating them. The CDR3 is 16 residues long. The CDR3 sequence: CSVNRGDNSGANVLTF. In nucleotides, the CDR3 is TGCAGCGTTAACAGAGGGGATAACTCTGGGGCCAACGTCCTGACTTTC.

This chain joins TRBV9 and TRBJ2-3; no reliable D call. V lost 9 bases and J lost 3, with 17 bases in between. The germline gives CDR1 SGDLS, CDR2 YYNGEE. This CDR3 contains 14 residues. The CDR3 protein is CATSRGLGTDTQYF. In DNA form, the CDR3 reads TGTGCCACTTCACGTGGCCTCGGGACAGATACGCAGTATTTT. Variable domain in full (rest from reference TRBV9 and TRBJ2-3): DSGVTQTPKHLITATGQRVTLRCSPRSGDLSVYWYQQSLDQGLQFLIQYYNGEERAKGNILERFSAQQFPDLHSELNLSSLELGDSALYFCATSRGLGTDTQYFGPGTRLTVL.

The chain combines TRBV4-3 with TRBJ2-7; no reliable D call. This CDR3 comprises 13 residues. Deletions cut 1 base from V and 3 bases from J, with 7 bases between. Germline lookup yields CDR1 LGHNA and CDR2 YSLEER. The CDR3 bases are TGCGCCAGCAGCCAAGGGCTACTCTACGAGCAGTACTTC. This codes for CASSQGLLYEQYF.

The rearrangement uses TRBV30 and TRBJ2-7, with 7 bases identical to TRBD1. CDR3 length: 12 amino acids. Per the germline V gene, CDR1 is GTSNPN and CDR2 is SVGIG (reference sequence). Unmatched junction bases numbered 3, after V lost 3 bases and J lost 4 bases. CDR3 DNA: TGTGCCTGGAGACAGGGGCAATACGAGCAGTACTTC. Its protein is CAWRQGQYEQYF.

The chain is built from TRBV2 and TRBJ2-7, with TRBD2 matching over 8 bases. Germline CDR1 reads SNHLY; CDR2 reads FYNNEI. The trim removed 4 bases at V and 6 bases at J, leaving 5 bases unmatched. The CDR3 extends over 13 amino acids. CDR3 in amino acids: CASSVEREGEQYF. CDR3 sequence (DNA): TGTGCCAGCAGTGTGGAACGGGAGGGCGAGCAGTACTTC. The variable domain in full, with the rest retrieved from reference TRBV2 and TRBJ2-7, is EPEVTQTPSHQVTQMGQEVILRCVPISNHLYFYWYRQILGQKVEFLVSFYNNEISEKSEIFDDQFSVERPDGSNFTLKIRSTKLEDSAMYFCASSVEREGEQYFGPGTRLTVT.

Here the CDR3 reads CATSRDLAALNNEQFF. In nucleotides, the CDR3 is TGTGCCACCAGCAGAGATCTGGCGGCGCTTAACAATGAGCAGTTCTTC. The rearrangement links TRBV15 to TRBJ2-1, with no clear D. The germline CDR1 and CDR2 sequences are LNHNV and YYDKDF (reference sequence). V lost 0 bases and J 5 bases, leaving 14 bases between the germline ends. The CDR3 contains 16 residues.

The CDR3 is CASSVDGRGGAEQFF. In DNA, the CDR3 is TGTGCCAGCAGCGTAGACGGGAGGGGCGGAGCTGAGCAGTTCTTC. The chain recombines TRBV9 with TRBJ2-1; 8 bases align to TRBD2. After removal of 0 bases from V and 9 bases from J, the junction contained 8 bases not matched to a gene. Looked up from germline, CDR1 is SGDLS and CDR2 is YYNGEE. This CDR3 has 15 amino acids. The complete variable domain, with remaining parts taken from reference TRBV9 and TRBJ2-1, reads DSGVTQTPKHLITATGQRVTLRCSPRSGDLSVYWYQQSLDQGLQFLIQYYNGEERAKGNILERFSAQQFPDLHSELNLSSLELGDSALYFCASSVDGRGGAEQFFGPGTRLTVL.

V gene TRBV18 combines with J gene TRBJ2-5; D might be TRBD2 (6 bases). This CDR3 comprises 13 residues. Trimming stripped 8 bases from V and 2 bases from J, with 12 bases between. Per the germline V gene, CDR1 is KGHSH and CDR2 is LQKENI. CDR3: CASAWRGQETQYF. The CDR3 coding sequence is TGTGCCAGCGCCTGGAGGGGACAAGAGACCCAGTACTTC.

This clone was observed a few times. The rearrangement joins TRBV5-5 to TRBJ2-1; TRBD2 matches 7 bases. The germline CDR1 and CDR2 sequences are SGHKS and YYEKEE (reference sequence). The CDR3 covers 15 residues. The V and J ends lost 6 bases and 6 bases, in that order; junction bases with no gene match: 12. This CDR3 is CASTRDYPTFNEQFF. CDR3 in DNA: TGTGCCAGCACCCGGGACTATCCTACCTTCAATGAGCAGTTCTTC.

The genes are TRBV29-1 and TRBJ1-1, with a weak D call TRBD1 (6 bases). Germline values: CDR1 SQVTM, CDR2 ANQGSEA. This CDR3 has 13 residues. V dropped 7 bases and J dropped 1 base, with 13 bases sitting between them. The CDR3 bases are TGCAGCGCCCGGGGGGGCCAGAACACTGAAGCTTTCTTT. This encodes CSARGGQNTEAFF.

The chain links TRBV5-1 to TRBJ2-3; TRBD2 matches 11 bases. Per the germline V gene, CDR1 is SGHRS and CDR2 is YFSETQ. The CDR3 totals 18 residues. V shed 3 bases, J shed 4 bases, and the junction held 13 bases outside the gene matches. As DNA, the CDR3 is TGCGCCAGCAGCTCAAACGCACGACTAGCGGGATTTGCAGATACGCAGTATTTT. Residues: CASSSNARLAGFADTQYF.

The chain combines TRBV2 with TRBJ2-7; D gene uncertain. Germline-derived CDR1 and CDR2 are SNHLY and FYNNEI. V was clipped by 8 bases and J by 3 bases, with 8 bases between them. The length of the CDR3 is 11 residues. CDR3 protein: CASSTFYEQYF. CDR3 coding DNA: TGTGCCAGCTCCACATTCTACGAGCAGTACTTC. The whole variable domain, filled in from reference TRBV2 and TRBJ2-7, reads EPEVTQTPSHQVTQMGQEVILRCVPISNHLYFYWYRQILGQKVEFLVSFYNNEISEKSEIFDDQFSVERPDGSNFTLKIRSTKLEDSAMYFCASSTFYEQYFGPGTRLTVT.

The sample holds one count of this clone. This chain uses TRBV19 with TRBJ2-5; 8 positions match TRBD2. The length of the CDR3 is 14 residues. Germline-derived CDR1 and CDR2 are LNHDA and SQIVND (reference sequence). The V and J ends lost 6 bases and 4 bases, in that order; junction bases with no gene match: 7. CDR3 residues: CASRAGGGVETQYF. CDR3 DNA sequence: TGTGCCAGTAGGGCGGGAGGCGGTGTAGAGACCCAGTACTTC.

The rearrangement uses TRBV5-3 and TRBJ1-1; no definite D call. TRBV5-3 is given ORF status, its function remaining uncertain. Trimming left V 2 bases short and J 2 bases short, with 16 bases between. The CDR3 covers 16 residues. The CDR3 reads CARSFKPLHLNTEAFF. The CDR3 DNA is TGTGCCAGAAGCTTCAAACCTCTTCACCTCAACACTGAAGCTTTCTTT.

This clone was counted a single time. The chain joins TRBV11-3 to TRBJ2-2; TRBD1 agrees at 8 bases. This CDR3 region has 15 residues. J lost 1 base, V lost 4 bases, and 2 bases had no gene match. Germline CDR1 reads SGHNT; CDR2 reads YENEEA. This CDR3 reads CASSYGTGNTGELFF. The CDR3 DNA reads as TGTGCCAGCAGCTATGGGACAGGGAACACCGGGGAGCTGTTTTTT.

The J gene is TRBJ1-2, the V gene TRBV19, with 9 positions matching TRBD1. Looked up from germline, CDR1 is LNHDA and CDR2 is SQIVND (reference sequence). The ends lost 5 bases at V and 7 bases at J; junction bases unmatched: 11. CDR3 length equals 15 residues. The CDR3 here is CASSLTGTGSGGYTF. The CDR3 DNA sequence: TGTGCCAGTAGTTTAACCGGGACAGGGAGTGGTGGCTACACCTTC.

The chain recombines TRBV7-2 with TRBJ2-7; D uncertain. V was cut by 0 bases and J by 2 bases, with 8 bases left in between. Germline assignment: CDR1 SGHTA and CDR2 FQGNSA. This CDR3 has 14 amino acids. The CDR3 sequence: CASSLARQTYEQYF. CDR3 in DNA: TGTGCCAGCAGCTTAGCGCGGCAGACCTACGAGCAGTACTTC.

The V and J genes are TRBV19 and TRBJ1-1; 7 bases align to TRBD1. Germline CDR1 reads LNHDA; CDR2 reads SQIVND (reference sequence). The CDR3 totals 15 residues. The V and J ends lost 4 bases and 0 bases, in that order; junction bases with no gene match: 5. CDR3 sequence reads: CASSTRTGVNTEAFF. The CDR3 DNA reads as TGTGCCAGTAGTACCAGAACAGGGGTGAACACTGAAGCTTTCTTT.